The 7 T cell receptor beta chains below all came from one sample that was sequenced in a study of cytomegalovirus exposure and HLA in healthy donors. 13 Jbeta primers and 60 Vbeta primers were used for the PCR. The method was immunoSEQ multiplex PCR; TCRdb's version includes in-frame clones alone and lacks a portion of them. Of roughly 150,000 clones in the sample, 70% to 80% were seen once. Material: PBMCs. These receptors were taken from a woman between 40 and 55 years old in good health and CMV-seropositive.

This clone was seen a single time. J is TRBJ2-2 and V is TRBV7-2; D is unresolved. The ends were cut back, 5 bases at V and 2 bases at J, with 15 bases in the middle. Germline V gene data show CDR1 as SGHTA and CDR2 as FQGNSA. This CDR3 contains 16 residues. In DNA form, the CDR3 reads TGTGCCAGCAGCCAAAAAGCGCGTCTTAACACCGGGGAGCTGTTTTTT. Translating gives CASSQKARLNTGELFF.

The chain employs TRBV9 and TRBJ2-7; possibly TRBD1 for D (6 bases). This CDR3 spans 13 amino acids. CDR1 SGDLS and CDR2 YYNGEE come from the germline V gene. V shed 4 bases and J shed 0 bases, with 8 bases lying between them. Here the CDR3 reads CASSTGPSYEQYF. CDR3 nucleotides: TGTGCCAGCAGCACAGGGCCCTCCTACGAGCAGTACTTC.

This chain's CDR3 is CATSRDRGGWETQYF. Here the CDR3 DNA reads TGTGCCACCAGCAGAGATCGGGGGGGATGGGAGACCCAGTACTTC. This chain joins TRBV15 and TRBJ2-5; 8 positions agree with TRBD2. The CDR3 contains 15 residues. V was pared by 0 bases and J by 5 bases, with 5 bases of the junction left unmatched. Germline V gene sequence: CDR1 LNHNV, CDR2 YYDKDF (reference sequence).

The V and J genes are TRBV6-5 and TRBJ2-3; D uncertain. Germline loops: CDR1 MNHEY, CDR2 SVGAGI. V was trimmed by 2 bases and J by 6 bases, leaving 9 bases between them. This CDR3 is 13 amino acids long. Here the CDR3 DNA reads TGTGCCAGCAGTTACAAGGCGGAGGATACGCAGTATTTT. Translation gives CASSYKAEDTQYF.

This chain links TRBV5-1 with TRBJ2-6, with a possible D match to TRBD1 (6 bases). Germline CDR1 is SGHRS and CDR2 is YFSETQ. Trimming cost V 3 bases and J 3 bases, with 10 bases left between them. The CDR3 spans 15 residues. The DNA for the CDR3 is TGCGCCAGCAGCTCTTCAGGGGATGGGGCCAACGTCCTGACTTTC. Its protein product is CASSSSGDGANVLTF.

This chain uses TRBV28 with TRBJ2-5; 8 positions match TRBD1. V lost 6 bases, J lost 2 bases, and 8 bases stayed unmatched. The CDR3 spans 15 residues. CDR1 is MDHEN, CDR2 SYDVKM, per germline. The chain's CDR3 is CASSRTTGEQETQYF. The DNA of the CDR3 is TGTGCCAGCAGCCGAACGACAGGGGAGCAAGAGACCCAGTACTTC.

CDR3 nucleotides: TGTGCCAGCAGCCTTGGGGGGGCCACCTTTGCAACTAATGAAAAACTGTTTTTT. It yields the protein CASSLGGATFATNEKLFF. This rearrangement joins TRBV7-9 to TRBJ1-4; possibly TRBD1 for D (6 bases). The CDR3 length is 18 residues. The V gene's germline CDR1 is SEHNR and CDR2 FQNEAQ (reference sequence). V dropped 5 bases and J dropped 0 bases, with 19 bases sitting between them.